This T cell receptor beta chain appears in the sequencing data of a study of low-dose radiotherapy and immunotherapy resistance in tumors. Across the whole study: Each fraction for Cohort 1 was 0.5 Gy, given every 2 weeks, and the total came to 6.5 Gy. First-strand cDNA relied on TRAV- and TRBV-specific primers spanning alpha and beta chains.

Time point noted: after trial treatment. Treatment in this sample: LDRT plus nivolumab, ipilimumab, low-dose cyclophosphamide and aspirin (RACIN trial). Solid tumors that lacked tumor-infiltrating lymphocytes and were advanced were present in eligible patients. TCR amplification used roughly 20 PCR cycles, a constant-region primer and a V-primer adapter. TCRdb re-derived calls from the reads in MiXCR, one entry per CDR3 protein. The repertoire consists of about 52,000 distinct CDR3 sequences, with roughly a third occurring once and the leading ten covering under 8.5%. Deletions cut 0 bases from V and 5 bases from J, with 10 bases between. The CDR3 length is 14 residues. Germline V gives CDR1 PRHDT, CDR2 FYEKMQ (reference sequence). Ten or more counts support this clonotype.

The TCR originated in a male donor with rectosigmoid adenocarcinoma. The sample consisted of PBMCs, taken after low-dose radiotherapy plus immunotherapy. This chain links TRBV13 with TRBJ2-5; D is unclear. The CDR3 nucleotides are TGTGCCAGCAGCTTAGGAATGGGGATGGAGACCCAGTACTTC. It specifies CASSLGMGMETQYF.